The T cell receptor (beta chain) described here comes from a study of blood T cell repertoires in COVID-19. As for the study in general: Collection of acute and convalescent COVID-19 samples took place in the United States, Italy and Spain. PBMCs, B-cell-depleted T cells, or T cells provided the cDNA or gDNA that made up the material.

The CDR3 is 15 amino acids. Germline loops: CDR1 MDHEN, CDR2 SYDVKM. The V and J ends lost 1 base and 8 bases respectively, with 17 bases between them. Per the original data handling: Estimation of nucleated cell counts relied on the amplification of reference gene primers. Here immunoSEQ multiplex PCR was the method, and the copy in TCRdb shows in-frame clones only, minus some. The V and J calls and clone size come from that table; D and trimming were worked out from the DNA. The sample carries approximately 180,000 clones, roughly 85% recorded once. Sample: peripheral blood. This TCR came from a human donor with active or convalescent COVID-19. The donor label of this sample is uncertain. This chain uses TRBV28 with TRBJ1-2; D is unresolved. CDR3: CASSLLEGEDSGYTF. The CDR3 DNA follows: TGTGCCAGCAGTTTATTAGAGGGAGAGGATTCAGGCTACACCTTC.